This T cell receptor beta chain was retrieved from a study of CD8+CD57+ T cells in acquired aplastic anemia. Study-wide background: Sorting CD4+ and CD8+ cells gave DNA averaging roughly 3.5 ug. Whole-study results and caveats: The study found no significant CD8+ Simpson's diversity difference between patients and controls.

Germline V gene sequence: CDR1 SGHDN, CDR2 FVKESK. This CDR3 has 15 residues. Trimming cost V 5 bases and J 3 bases, with 17 bases left between them. In the case of this clonotype: The antigen remains undetermined. The CDR3 does not end in the conserved phenylalanine or tryptophan, so this is likely a read error.

Both TCR beta VDJ combination and CDR3 sequence profiling were carried out. Genomic DNA was the template for this profiling. TCRdb reprocessed the reads via MiXCR and lists one record per CDR3 protein. Of hundreds of thousands of distinct CDR3 sequences listed, about 70% are singletons. This TCR derives from a human donor in good health, serving as a control. This chain joins TRBV14 and TRBJ2-7, with no clear D. The specimen sequenced was sorted CD4+, CD8+, or CD8+CD57+ T cells (not recorded which) from PBMCs. The CDR3 loop reads CASSFYEQDGYEQYL. DNA of the CDR3: TGTGCCAGCAGCTTTTATGAGCAGGATGGCTACGAGCAGTACCTC.